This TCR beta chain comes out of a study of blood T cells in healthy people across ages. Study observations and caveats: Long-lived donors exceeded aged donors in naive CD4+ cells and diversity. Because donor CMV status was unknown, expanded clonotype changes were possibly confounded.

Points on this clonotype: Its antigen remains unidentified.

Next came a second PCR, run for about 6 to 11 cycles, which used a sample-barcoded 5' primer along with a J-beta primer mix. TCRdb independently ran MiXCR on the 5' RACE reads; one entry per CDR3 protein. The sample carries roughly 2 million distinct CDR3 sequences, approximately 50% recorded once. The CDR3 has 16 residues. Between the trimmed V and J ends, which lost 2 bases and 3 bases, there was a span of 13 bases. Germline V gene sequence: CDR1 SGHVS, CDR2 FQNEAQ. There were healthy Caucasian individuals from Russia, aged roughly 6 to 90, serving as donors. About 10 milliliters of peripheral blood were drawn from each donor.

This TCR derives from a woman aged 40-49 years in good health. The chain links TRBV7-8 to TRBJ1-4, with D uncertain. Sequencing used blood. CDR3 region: CASSLSTGGANEKLFF. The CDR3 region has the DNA TGTGCCAGCAGCTTATCTACGGGTGGGGCTAATGAAAAACTGTTTTTT.